One sample yielded the 11 T cell receptor beta chains listed below, sequenced in a study of T cell repertoires in ileal Crohn's disease. Sequenced by immunoSEQ multiplex PCR; TCRdb stores in-frame clones only, minus some. The sample shows about 8,400 clones, more than 75% of them seen only once. The sample taken for sequencing was ileal tissue. The receptors derive from an adult with Crohn's disease.

The DNA of the CDR3 is TGCGCCAGCAAAACGGGCGAGGGGAACACTGAAGCTTTCTTT. Translating gives CASKTGEGNTEAFF. The chain employs TRBV5-1 and TRBJ1-1; D gene ambiguous. This CDR3 has 14 residues. The germline gives CDR1 SGHRS, CDR2 YFSETQ. V lost 6 bases, J lost 1 base, and 13 bases lay in between.

V usage is TRBV6-4 and J usage is TRBJ1-2; D uncertain. CDR3 length equals 15 residues. V lost 3 bases and J 7 bases, leaving 18 bases between the germline ends. Germline V CDR1 and CDR2: MRHNA, SNTAGT. The CDR3 reads CASSEVDGDMGGYTF. The CDR3 DNA is TGTGCCAGCAGTGAGGTGGACGGGGATATGGGTGGCTACACCTTC.

The rearrangement joins TRBV7-2 to TRBJ2-7; 8 bases line up with TRBD1. This CDR3 region has 15 residues. Germline lookup yields CDR1 SGHTA and CDR2 FQGNSA. With 5 bases clipped from V and 3 bases from J, the junction kept 9 bases outside the gene matches. The DNA for the CDR3 is TGTGCCAGCAGCCTCGCAGGGGGCTCCTTCTACGAGCAGTACTTC. It yields the protein CASSLAGGSFYEQYF.

This clone is a singleton in its sample. The chain links TRBV5-1 to TRBJ2-5; 9 bases agree with TRBD1. CDR1 and CDR2 from the germline V gene are SGHRS and YFSETQ. V trimming: 4 bases; J trimming: 3 bases; junction bases outside the gene matches: 4. The CDR3 totals 14 residues. The CDR3 here is CASSPGQGKETQYF. CDR3 nucleotide sequence: TGCGCCAGCAGCCCGGGACAGGGTAAAGAGACCCAGTACTTC.

The rearrangement joins TRBV5-1 to TRBJ1-2, with D hard to call. Germline CDR1 and CDR2: SGHRS and YFSETQ. Trimming pared 0 bases from V and 8 bases from J, leaving 11 bases between. The CDR3 contains 13 residues. The CDR3 sequence: CASSLGAGNGYTF. CDR3 bases: TGCGCCAGCAGCTTGGGGGCGGGAAACGGCTACACCTTC.

This chain links TRBV7-9 with TRBJ1-4; 10 positions agree with TRBD1. CDR3 length: 18 amino acids. The germline V gene has CDR1 SEHNR and CDR2 FQNEAQ (reference sequence). V was pared by 2 bases and J by 3 bases, with 9 bases of the junction left unmatched. CDR3 DNA sequence: TGTGCCAGCAGCTTATCCGGGACAGGGGCCCTTCCTAATGAAAAACTGTTTTTT. Translating it yields CASSLSGTGALPNEKLFF.

The chain employs TRBV14 and TRBJ1-2; D uncertain. In germline, CDR1 is SGHDN, CDR2 FVKESK. The CDR3 sequence is 14 residues long. V dropped 0 bases and J dropped 4 bases, with 9 bases sitting between them. CDR3 residues: CASSQDPSPYGYTF. DNA for the CDR3: TGTGCCAGCAGCCAAGATCCCTCGCCCTATGGCTACACCTTC.

This rearrangement joins TRBV5-5 to TRBJ2-3; D may match TRBD1 or TRBD2 (5 bases each). The CDR3 consists of 16 residues. V lost 4 bases and J lost 2, with 17 bases in between. From germline, CDR1 is SGHKS and CDR2 YYEKEE (reference sequence). As DNA, the CDR3 is TGTGCCAGCAGCCCTACCGGGACCGGCCTCACAGATACGCAGTATTTT. Protein product: CASSPTGTGLTDTQYF.

The chain employs TRBV9 and TRBJ2-2; D remains ambiguous. The germline CDR1 and CDR2 sequences are SGDLS and YYNGEE. V gave up 2 bases and J gave up 0 bases, with 8 bases separating them. The CDR3 has 15 amino acids. In nucleotides, the CDR3 is TGTGCCAGCAGCGTTACAGAGACGAACACCGGGGAGCTGTTTTTT. This translates into CASSVTETNTGELFF.

J is TRBJ2-7 and V is TRBV6-1; D may be TRBD1 or TRBD2 (7 bases each). V was shortened by 3 bases and J by 4 bases, with 13 bases between the two germline ends. Germline V CDR1 and CDR2: MNHNS, SASEGT. The CDR3 loop spans 14 amino acids. CDR3 nucleotides: TGTGCCAGCAGTGAGGCAGGGGGGGTATACGAGCAGTACTTC. Amino acid sequence: CASSEAGGVYEQYF.

The J gene is TRBJ1-2, the V gene TRBV2; the D is unclear. The germline CDR1 and CDR2 sequences are SNHLY and FYNNEI. CDR3 size: 13 residues. Deletions cut 2 bases from V and 7 bases from J, with 11 bases between. The CDR3 loop reads CASSERDPGGYTF. The CDR3 nucleotides are TGTGCCAGCAGTGAAAGGGATCCCGGTGGCTACACCTTC. Using reference TRBV2 and TRBJ1-2 for the parts outside the CDR3, the full variable domain is EPEVTQTPSHQVTQMGQEVILRCVPISNHLYFYWYRQILGQKVEFLVSFYNNEISEKSEIFDDQFSVERPDGSNFTLKIRSTKLEDSAMYFCASSERDPGGYTFGSGTRLTVV.